This TCR beta chain was found in a study of OX40 agonist ivuxolimab in advanced cancers. Study-wide results and caveats: There were also nonresponders showing low normalized T-cell clonal expansion.

The protocol was immunoSEQ multiplex PCR, while the TCRdb copy is restricted to in-frame clones and leaves out a portion. The data show approximately 82,000 clones, roughly 85% seen once. A note on this clone: Its antigen is currently unknown.

V lost 3 bases and J lost 6, with 13 bases in between. This CDR3 has 15 residues. Germline lookup yields CDR1 SGHRS and CDR2 YFSETQ. The V call is TRBV5-1, the J call TRBJ1-6; D possibly corresponds to TRBD1 (6 bases). The sample consisted of CD4+ or CD8+ T cells sorted from blood, taken in a trial of the OX40 agonist ivuxolimab. The clonotype was recovered from an adult with an advanced solid tumor such as melanoma, head and neck, liver or kidney cancer. The DNA of the CDR3 is TGCGCCAGCAGCTCGAGGGGGGTTGGTAATTCACCCCTCCACTTT. Protein: CASSSRGVGNSPLHF.